This TCR beta chain was captured by sequencing in a study of CD8+ T cells in alopecia areata. Regarding the study as a whole: Lesional scalp, notably in alopecia totalis/universalis, had clonality above that of normal scalp.

The CDR3 contains 17 residues. Germline V CDR1 and CDR2: LGHNA, YSLEER. J gave up 7 bases and V 0 bases, and 13 bases lay outside the gene matches. Worth noting for this clone: Its matching antigen is unknown.

Noted treatment: oral pan-JAK inhibitor, 5-10 mg twice daily. Investigators isolated RNA and reverse transcribed it into cDNA to act as the sequencing template. Generated by immunoSEQ multiplex PCR, the TCRdb table keeps only in-frame clones and is missing some. The data hold roughly 190,000 clones, with about three fifths observed a single time. This sample comprised CD4+ T cells sorted from blood, obtained around week 49, from a patient treated with tofacitinib. The sequence came from a human donor with alopecia areata. The chain uses TRBV4-3 and TRBJ2-7; 9 positions match TRBD1. Here the CDR3 reads CASSQDLQGQGIGEQYF. CDR3 nucleotides: TGCGCCAGCAGCCAAGATCTCCAGGGACAGGGTATTGGAGAGCAGTACTTC.